These 19 T cell receptor beta chains were sequenced from one sample in a study of tumor and adjacent non-tumor tissue in lung cancer (dated by TCRdb to between 2017 and 2018). RNA was extracted from bulk unsorted tissue and checked for quality with a NanoDrop ND-1000 and an Agilent 2100. For the normal lung samples, distant non-tumor tissue was collected more than 3 cm away from the tumor edge. Libraries were prepared through multiplex PCR. Sequencing was carried out with an Illumina HiSeq 2500. TCRbeta libraries were constructed through three rounds of nested PCR with primers (Table S4) according to protocols adapted from ARM-PCR. Using fastp trimming at Q25 and MiXCR clonotype assembly, TCRdb reanalyzed the public sequencing data and kept in-frame beta chains. Identical CDR3 protein sequences are pooled into one entry, listed with their most common genes and DNA. The sample table contains more than 85,000 distinct CDR3 sequences; only one count was recorded for 60% to 80% of them. Of the sample, around 19% falls within the top ten clones.

Sample: distant non-tumor lung tissue. The origin of the receptors is a man younger than 40 with non-small cell lung cancer.

As concerns this clonotype: A read error may produce the germline difference seen at one junction end. V gene TRBV11-3 combines with J gene TRBJ2-7; D might be TRBD1 (5 bases). Germline CDR1 and CDR2: SGHNT and YENEEA. The CDR3 consists of 12 residues. CDR3 nucleotides: TGTGTCAGCAGCTTAACAGGTTACAAGCAGTACTTC. Translation: CVSSLTGYKQYF.

Note on this clonotype: Its ends do not fully match the called genes, so a read error is possible. J is TRBJ2-1 and V is TRBV20-1; the D gene is possibly TRBD2 (7 bases). This CDR3 comprises 13 residues. Germline values: CDR1 DFQATT, CDR2 SNEGSKA (reference sequence). The CDR3 spells CSTSEGGGSEQFF. Here the CDR3 DNA reads TGCAGTACTAGTGAAGGCGGGGGCAGTGAGCAGTTCTTC.

About this clonotype itself: This may be a read error, as it is one base from a much larger clone. This rearrangement joins TRBV6-6 to TRBJ1-5; D unclear. Germline V lookup: CDR1 MNHNY, CDR2 SVGAGI (reference sequence). The CDR3 is 16 amino acids. Trimming left V 0 bases short and J 5 bases short, with 14 bases between. The CDR3 is CASSYSTSGIHQPQHF. The CDR3 region has the DNA TGTGCCAGCAGTTACTCGACGTCAGGTATTCATCAGCCCCAGCATTTT.

A note on this clonotype: This may be a read error: a much more frequent sequence differs by one nucleotide. The CDR3 sequence is CASSSQVRVSPEELFF. CDR3 nucleotide sequence: TGTGCCAGCAGCTCCCAGGTTCGCGTTTCACCGGAGGAGCTGTTTTTT. The chain links TRBV7-8 to TRBJ2-2; no reliable D call. The CDR3 consists of 16 residues. V lost 4 bases, J lost 10 bases, and 22 bases lay in between. The germline V gene has CDR1 SGHVS and CDR2 FQNEAQ. Drawing the rest from reference TRBV7-8 and TRBJ2-2, the complete variable domain is GAGVSQSPRYKVAKRGQDVALRCDPISGHVSLFWYQQALGQGPEFLTYFQNEAQLDKSGLPSDRFFAERPEGSVSTLKIQRTQQEDSAVYLCASSSQVRVSPEELFFGEGSRLTVL.

This clonotype was counted ten times or more. V is TRBV4-1 and J is TRBJ2-7; 7 positions agree with TRBD1. CDR3 length equals 15 residues. Germline CDR1 and CDR2: MGHRA and YSYEKL. The trim removed 1 base at V and 0 bases at J, leaving 3 bases unmatched. The CDR3 loop is CASSQATGSSYEQYF. CDR3 nucleotides: TGCGCCAGCAGCCAAGCGACAGGGAGCTCCTACGAGCAGTACTTC.

Regarding this clonotype: The conserved phenylalanine or tryptophan is not found at the CDR3 terminus, so this likely reflects a read error. This rearrangement joins TRBV20-1 to TRBJ2-1; the match to TRBD2 covers 10 bases. V dropped 6 bases and J dropped 13; count of bases not matched to a gene: 18. CDR3 length equals 15 residues. The germline V gene has CDR1 DFQATT and CDR2 SNEGSKA (reference sequence). The CDR3 loop reads CSALTGTSVLHVQFS. The CDR3 DNA reads as TGCAGTGCCCTGACCGGGACTAGCGTTCTCCATGTACAGTTCTCC.

This clonotype showed up many times. The J gene is TRBJ2-1, the V gene TRBV6-1, with a weak D call TRBD2 (6 bases). Trimming cost V 7 bases and J 2 bases, with 15 bases left between them. The CDR3 extends over 15 amino acids. Germline V gives CDR1 MNHNS, CDR2 SASEGT. The CDR3 DNA is TGTGCCAGCAACCCGACTAGGACAACCTACAATGAGCAGTTCTTC. It translates to CASNPTRTTYNEQFF.

For the CDR3, the DNA is TGCGCCAGCAGTAGGGATACAGGGGAGGTTGAAGCTTTCTTT. Translating it yields CASSRDTGEVEAFF. V and J are TRBV5-1 and TRBJ1-1; 7 nucleotides agree with TRBD1. Losses at the gene ends were 5 bases for V and 7 bases for J; bases not matched to a gene: 11. CDR3 length: 14 residues. Per germline, CDR1 SGHRS and CDR2 YFSETQ. The whole variable domain, filled in from reference TRBV5-1 and TRBJ1-1, reads KAGVTQTPRYLIKTRGQQVTLSCSPISGHRSVSWYQQTPGQGLQFLFEYFSETQRNKGNFPGRFSGRQFSNSRSEMNVSTLELGDSALYLCASSRDTGEVEAFFGQGTRLTVV.

This rearrangement joins TRBV14 to TRBJ2-3, with a weak D call TRBD2 (6 bases). The CDR3 runs to 14 residues. Germline V CDR1 and CDR2: SGHDN, FVKESK. Trimming shortened V by 1 base and J by 6 bases, and 11 bases separated the two germline ends. CDR3 protein: CASSQGLEGDTQYF. The CDR3 region has the DNA TGTGCCAGCAGCCAAGGACTGGAGGGGGATACGCAGTATTTT.

This clonotype showed up many times. The J gene is TRBJ1-3, the V gene TRBV20-1; 7 positions match TRBD1. The trim removed 1 base at V and 0 bases at J, leaving 12 bases unmatched. The CDR3 sequence is 18 residues long. Germline V gene lookup returns CDR1 DFQATT and CDR2 SNEGSKA (reference sequence). The CDR3 coding sequence is TGCAGTGCTAGAGGACCGGCGACAGGGAGGTTCTCTGGAAACACCATATATTTT. Translating it yields CSARGPATGRFSGNTIYF.

The chain uses TRBV11-2 and TRBJ2-7; D remains ambiguous. CDR1 SGHAT and CDR2 FQNNGV come from the germline V gene. Between the trimmed V and J ends, which lost 0 bases and 10 bases, there was a span of 19 bases. The CDR3 sequence is 15 residues long. The CDR3 loop reads CASSLDRYIYCDQYF. As DNA, the CDR3 is TGTGCCAGCAGCTTAGATCGATACATCTACTGCGATCAGTACTTC.

In the case of this clonotype: Given a much more abundant clone one base away, this may be a read error. In this CDR3 the conserved last residue, phenylalanine or tryptophan, is missing, so a read error is likely. The rearrangement uses TRBV5-4 and TRBJ1-3; no firm D call. Trimming cost V 0 bases and J 3 bases, with 13 bases left between them. The CDR3 covers 16 residues. In germline, CDR1 is SGHNT, CDR2 YYREEE (reference sequence). The CDR3 region is CASSLDEGSYGNTIYY. Written as DNA, the CDR3 is TGTGCCAGCAGCTTGGATGAGGGTTCATATGGAAACACCATATATTAT.

Ten or more counts support this clonotype. The rearrangement joins TRBV20-1 to TRBJ1-2; TRBD1 might be the D (6 bases). Germline CDR1 and CDR2: DFQATT and SNEGSKA (reference sequence). The CDR3 runs 11 residues. DNA for the CDR3: TGCAGGGGGGCAGGGACTTATGGCTACACCTTC. Amino acids: CRGAGTYGYTF.

The chain links TRBV19 to TRBJ2-3; 7 bases match TRBD1. The germline V gene has CDR1 LNHDA and CDR2 SQIVND (reference sequence). The CDR3 consists of 16 residues. The V gene end was trimmed by 9 bases and the J gene end by 1 base; junction bases not matched to a gene: 13. The CDR3 spells CASFAHRGVGTDTQYF. As DNA, the CDR3 is TGTGCCAGCTTTGCCCACAGGGGCGTTGGCACAGATACGCAGTATTTT. Variable domain in full (rest from reference TRBV19 and TRBJ2-3): DGGITQSPKYLFRKEGQNVTLSCEQNLNHDAMYWYRQDPGQGLRLIYYSQIVNDFQKGDIAEGYSVSREKKESFPLTVTSAQKNPTAFYLCASFAHRGVGTDTQYFGPGTRLTVL.

This clonotype came up a few times. This sequence joins TRBV11-2 and TRBJ2-7; D is unresolved. Germline V lookup: CDR1 SGHAT, CDR2 FQNNGV. The CDR3 consists of 12 residues. V was shortened by 2 bases and J by 6 bases, with 8 bases between the two germline ends. The CDR3 loop reads CASSLNGIEQYF. In nucleotides, the CDR3 is TGTGCCAGCAGCTTAAACGGTATCGAGCAGTACTTC.

A word on this clonotype: A read error is likely, as this CDR3 ends without the conserved phenylalanine or tryptophan. This chain links TRBV20-1 with TRBJ2-3; D remains ambiguous. Trimming shortened V by 4 bases and J by 5 bases, and 7 bases separated the two germline ends. This CDR3 is built from 11 residues. The germline gives CDR1 DFQATT, CDR2 SNEGSKA (reference sequence). The CDR3 DNA follows: TGCAGTGCTAACAACGGAGATACGCAGTATTTA. It encodes CSANNGDTQYL.

This chain links TRBV6-1 with TRBJ2-7; D gene ambiguous. The CDR3 totals 13 residues. The ends were cut back, 6 bases at V and 2 bases at J, with 11 bases in the middle. Germline V gene sequence: CDR1 MNHNS, CDR2 SASEGT. The CDR3 loop is CASSREETYEQYF. Written as DNA, the CDR3 is TGTGCCAGCAGCCGTGAGGAAACCTACGAGCAGTACTTC.

A word on this clonotype: One junction end does not reproduce the germline sequence, and a read error may be involved. V is TRBV20-1 and J is TRBJ2-5, with 7 bases that match TRBD2. The CDR3 has 12 residues. CDR1 and CDR2 (germline): DFQATT, SNEGSKA (reference sequence). The CDR3 DNA follows: TGCGGTGCTAGAGTCGGGGGGGAGACCCAGTACTTC. Translating it yields CGARVGGETQYF.

This clonotype was seen ten or more times. This chain's CDR3 is CASSQGAGRQTGELFF. The CDR3 nucleotides read TGTGCCAGCAGCCAGGGGGCGGGGAGACAAACCGGGGAGCTGTTTTTT. The chain couples TRBV5-4 to TRBJ2-2, with 8 bases fitting TRBD1. V was pared by 4 bases and J by 5 bases, with 10 bases of the junction left unmatched. Germline V lookup: CDR1 SGHNT, CDR2 YYREEE (reference sequence). This CDR3 spans 16 amino acids.